Following are 9 T cell receptor beta chains from one sample sequenced in a study of blood T cells in healthy people across ages. A sample-barcoded 5' primer and a J-beta primer mix were used in a second PCR of roughly 7 to 11 cycles. TCRdb re-called the 5' RACE reads through MiXCR, storing one row per CDR3 protein. The sample carries approximately 850,000 distinct CDR3 sequences, 40% to 50% recorded once. Material: blood. Receptors originate from a man between 60 and 70 years old in good health.

V gene TRBV10-3 combines with J gene TRBJ2-5, with D possibly matching TRBD1 (6 bases). The CDR3 spans 13 residues. Germline V CDR1 and CDR2: ENHRY, SYGVKD. The germline V and J ends were trimmed by 4 bases and 5 bases, with 11 bases remaining between them. CDR3 sequence: CAISGRGSETQYF. The CDR3 coding sequence is TGTGCCATCAGTGGCAGGGGTAGCGAGACCCAGTACTTC.

This clonotype was picked up many times. CDR3 sequence: CASSPLAGGRNEQFF. The DNA of the CDR3 is TGTGCCAGCAGCCCCCTAGCGGGGGGGCGGAATGAGCAGTTCTTC. The chain combines TRBV12-3 or TRBV12-4 with TRBJ2-1; TRBD2 aligns across 12 bases. The CDR3 is made up of 15 amino acids. Unmatched junction bases numbered 7, after V lost 6 bases and J lost 7 bases.

This clonotype was seen a handful of times. The V and J genes are TRBV6-2 or TRBV6-3 and TRBJ1-1; TRBD1 matches at 8 bases. The germline V gene encodes CDR1 MNHEY and CDR2 SVGEGT. The trim removed 6 bases at V and 1 base at J, leaving 7 bases unmatched. The length of the CDR3 is 15 residues. CDR3 residues: CASSREGQGNTEAFF. DNA of the CDR3: TGTGCCAGCAGCCGAGAAGGACAGGGGAACACTGAAGCTTTCTTT.

V and J are TRBV5-1 and TRBJ2-3, with D tentatively TRBD1 (5 bases). There are 14 residues in the CDR3. Germline V gene lookup returns CDR1 SGHRS and CDR2 YFSETQ. Trimming shortened V by 4 bases and J by 5 bases, and 14 bases separated the two germline ends. CDR3 DNA sequence: TGCGCCAGCAGCGTGGCCAGGGTTGAAGATACGCAGTATTTT. The encoded protein is CASSVARVEDTQYF. Using reference TRBV5-1 and TRBJ2-3 for the parts outside the CDR3, the full variable domain is KAGVTQTPRYLIKTRGQQVTLSCSPISGHRSVSWYQQTPGQGLQFLFEYFSETQRNKGNFPGRFSGRQFSNSRSEMNVSTLELGDSALYLCASSVARVEDTQYFGPGTRLTVL.

This clonotype was recorded a few times. The rearrangement joins TRBV7-2 to TRBJ2-1, with 9 bases identical to TRBD1. The CDR3 is 15 residues long. CDR1 and CDR2 from the germline V gene are SGHTA and FQGNSA. V trimming: 7 bases; J trimming: 4 bases; junction bases outside the gene matches: 8. This CDR3 reads CASTPQGANYNEQFF. Here the CDR3 DNA reads TGTGCCAGCACCCCACAGGGGGCAAATTACAATGAGCAGTTCTTC. Full variable domain (outside the CDR3, taken from reference TRBV7-2 and TRBJ2-1): GAGVSQSPSNKVTEKGKDVELRCDPISGHTALYWYRQSLGQGLEFLIYFQGNSAPDKSGLPSDRFSAERTGGSVSTLTIQRTQQEDSAVYLCASTPQGANYNEQFFGPGTRLTVL.

The chain carries TRBV7-9 and TRBJ2-3, with D possibly TRBD2 on 6 matching bases. The CDR3 runs 16 residues. V was cut by 0 bases and J by 3 bases, with 13 bases left in between. Germline lookup yields CDR1 SEHNR and CDR2 FQNEAQ (reference sequence). The DNA of the CDR3 is TGTGCCAGCAGCTTAGCGGTGACTAGGCCTACAGATACGCAGTATTTT. Protein sequence: CASSLAVTRPTDTQYF.

In this sample, this clonotype turned up a few times. The CDR3 loop is CATSSQPGLAGETQYF. CDR3 DNA sequence: TGTGCCACCAGCAGCCAGCCAGGACTTGCCGGGGAGACCCAGTACTTC. The V gene is TRBV15, the J gene TRBJ2-5; D possibly corresponds to TRBD2 (5 bases). This CDR3 has 16 residues. From germline, CDR1 is LNHNV and CDR2 YYDKDF (reference sequence). V lost 3 bases and J lost 5, with 19 bases in between.

This clonotype was recorded a few times. The chain's CDR3 is CASRLKVAALPGLYTF. The CDR3 nucleotides are TGTGCCAGCAGACTAAAGGTCGCAGCTCTACCGGGGCTATACACCTTC. The chain employs TRBV21-1 and TRBJ1-2. TRBV21-1 is classified as a pseudogene. The CDR3 extends over 16 amino acids.

V gene TRBV6-6 combines with J gene TRBJ2-6; maybe TRBD1 (5 bases). With 9 bases removed from V and 4 bases from J, the gap between germline ends came to 16 bases. Germline CDR1 is MNHNY and CDR2 is SVGAGI (reference sequence). The CDR3 runs to 15 residues. DNA of the CDR3: TGTGCCAGTGAGCCCAGGGCCTCGGGGGCCAACGTCCTGACTTTC. Its translation is CASEPRASGANVLTF.